Each of the 17 T cell receptor beta chains below was sequenced from the same sample in a study of T-cell memory formation after mild COVID-19. TCRdb re-derived calls from the 5' RACE reads in MiXCR, one entry per CDR3 protein. The sample consists of roughly 130,000 distinct CDR3 sequences, about 5.9% of them appearing once. The sample was PBMCs or a T cell subset sorted from them (not recorded which). Receptor source: an adult woman who had mild COVID-19 (a few samples of this study predate the infection). Cell type and time point are not known.

This clonotype occurred many times. The chain recombines TRBV20-1 with TRBJ2-3; possible D gene TRBD2, 5 bases. The germline CDR1 and CDR2 sequences are DFQATT and SNEGSKA (reference sequence). The CDR3 has 14 residues. Trimming removed 4 bases at V and 3 bases at J, with 14 bases between. CDR3 in DNA: TGCAGTGCTACCCTAGCTTTGAGGACAGATACGCAGTATTTT. It specifies CSATLALRTDTQYF.

The J gene is TRBJ1-1, the V gene TRBV5-1; TRBD1 aligns across 11 bases. Germline CDR1 is SGHRS and CDR2 is YFSETQ. V gave up 4 bases and J gave up 0 bases; unmatched junction bases: 5. CDR3 length: 16 residues. CDR3 amino acids: CASSPDRGLVNTEAFF. The CDR3 bases are TGCGCCAGCAGCCCGGACAGGGGGCTTGTGAACACTGAAGCTTTCTTT.

This rearrangement joins TRBV20-1 to TRBJ2-3, with D possibly matching TRBD2 (6 bases). The CDR3 extends over 17 amino acids. Per germline, CDR1 DFQATT and CDR2 SNEGSKA (reference sequence). Trimming shortened V by 0 bases and J by 2 bases, and 18 bases separated the two germline ends. CDR3 amino acids: CSARDLSTAGSTDTQYF. CDR3 coding DNA: TGCAGTGCTAGAGATCTCAGCACGGCGGGGTCCACAGATACGCAGTATTTT.

This clonotype came up a few times. V gene TRBV18 combines with J gene TRBJ2-4; D uncertain. The germline V gene encodes CDR1 KGHSH and CDR2 LQKENI. The CDR3 is 15 amino acids. Deletions cut 5 bases from V and 2 bases from J, with 13 bases between. The DNA of the CDR3 is TGTGCCAGCTCAATGGTCCAGGCTTCCAAAAACATTCAGTACTTC. Translating gives CASSMVQASKNIQYF. Complete variable domain (other parts from reference TRBV18 and TRBJ2-4): NAGVMQNPRHLVRRRGQEARLRCSPMKGHSHVYWYRQLPEEGLKFMVYLQKENIIDESGMPKERFSAEFPKEGPSILRIQQVVRGDSAAYFCASSMVQASKNIQYFGAGTRLSVL.

This clonotype was seen more than once but under ten times. V usage is TRBV9 and J usage is TRBJ2-5; 7 nucleotides align to TRBD2. Unmatched junction bases numbered 12, after V lost 2 bases and J lost 2 bases. Germline CDR1 reads SGDLS; CDR2 reads YYNGEE. The CDR3 is 17 amino acids. The CDR3 loop is CASSVSWGAGPQETQYF. CDR3 DNA: TGTGCCAGCAGCGTGAGTTGGGGAGCGGGGCCGCAAGAGACCCAGTACTTC. The entire variable domain, with the rest obtained from reference TRBV9 and TRBJ2-5, is as follows: DSGVTQTPKHLITATGQRVTLRCSPRSGDLSVYWYQQSLDQGLQFLIQYYNGEERAKGNILERFSAQQFPDLHSELNLSSLELGDSALYFCASSVSWGAGPQETQYFGPGTRLLVL.

This clonotype has at least ten counts. The CDR3 DNA reads as TGTGCCAGCAGTTTTCGGTCCAGGGGGGATGAGCAGTTCTTC. This translates into CASSFRSRGDEQFF. V usage is TRBV12-3 or TRBV12-4 and J usage is TRBJ2-1; D might be TRBD1 (7 bases). This CDR3 is built from 14 residues. Trimming cost V 3 bases and J 8 bases, with 14 bases left between them.

This clonotype has at least ten counts. The chain uses TRBV18 and TRBJ2-7; D not certain. The germline V gene has CDR1 KGHSH and CDR2 LQKENI. With 6 bases removed from V and 7 bases from J, the gap between germline ends came to 13 bases. This CDR3 comprises 12 residues. CDR3: CASSHGRREQYF. The CDR3 DNA reads TGTGCCAGCTCCCACGGGCGTCGGGAGCAGTACTTC. Full variable domain (missing parts from reference TRBV18 and TRBJ2-7): NAGVMQNPRHLVRRRGQEARLRCSPMKGHSHVYWYRQLPEEGLKFMVYLQKENIIDESGMPKERFSAEFPKEGPSILRIQQVVRGDSAAYFCASSHGRREQYFGPGTRLTVT.

This clonotype occurred many times. The rearrangement links TRBV20-1 to TRBJ2-3; no reliable D call. With 5 bases removed from V and 2 bases from J, the gap between germline ends came to 11 bases. Germline V gene sequence: CDR1 DFQATT, CDR2 SNEGSKA (reference sequence). The CDR3 runs to 13 residues. The CDR3 loop reads CSADARNTDTQYF. The CDR3 DNA reads TGCAGTGCTGACGCTAGGAACACAGATACGCAGTATTTT.

This clonotype was counted between two and nine times. CDR3 loop: CASSQTSGRTYEQFF. The CDR3, as DNA: TGTGCCAGCAGCCAGACTAGCGGGAGAACTTATGAGCAGTTCTTC. The rearrangement uses TRBV7-2 and TRBJ2-1; 12 bases align to TRBD2. The CDR3 spans 15 residues. CDR1 and CDR2 from the germline V gene are SGHTA and FQGNSA. J gave up 8 bases and V 5 bases, and 7 bases lay outside the gene matches.

The gene calls are TRBV15 and TRBJ2-7, with TRBD1 matching over 9 bases. This CDR3 spans 15 amino acids. CDR1 is LNHNV and CDR2 is YYDKDF in the germline V gene (reference sequence). The J segment lost 2 bases and the V segment lost 5 bases, leaving 7 bases of the junction unmatched. CDR3 sequence: CATSPGTGLTYEQYF. The CDR3 DNA sequence: TGTGCCACCAGCCCCGGGACAGGGCTTACCTACGAGCAGTACTTC. The variable domain in full, completed from reference TRBV15 and TRBJ2-7, reads DAMVIQNPRYQVTQFGKPVTLSCSQTLNHNVMYWYQQKSSQAPKLLFHYYDKDFNNEADTPDNFQSRRPNTSFCFLDIRSPGLGDTAMYLCATSPGTGLTYEQYFGPGTRLTVT.

This clonotype showed up just a few times. The genes are TRBV18 and TRBJ1-1; D is uncertain. The CDR3 length is 16 residues. Germline-derived CDR1 and CDR2 are KGHSH and LQKENI. V dropped 6 bases and J dropped 1 base, with 18 bases sitting between them. CDR3 in amino acids: CASSGNTLVQNTEAFF. The CDR3, as DNA: TGTGCCAGCTCGGGGAACACTTTAGTACAGAACACTGAAGCTTTCTTT.

The genes are TRBV6-1 and TRBJ1-1, with D possibly being TRBD1 (6 bases). The V end lost 4 bases, the J end lost 1 base, and 13 bases lay between the germline ends. CDR1 and CDR2 (germline): MNHNS, SASEGT. This CDR3 has 15 residues. For the CDR3, the DNA is TGTGCCAGCAGTGTGGACAGACGGACGAACACTGAAGCTTTCTTT. As protein: CASSVDRRTNTEAFF.

This clonotype was counted only a few times. The chain employs TRBV6-5 and TRBJ2-7, with 9 bases matching TRBD2. This CDR3 is 14 amino acids long. Germline CDR1 reads MNHEY; CDR2 reads SVGAGI. The V and J ends lost 5 bases and 2 bases, in that order; junction bases with no gene match: 4. CDR3 DNA: TGTGCCAGCAGTGTGACTAGCGGTCCCTACGAGCAGTACTTC. Protein product: CASSVTSGPYEQYF.

The chain employs TRBV29-1 and TRBJ2-2; D is uncertain. Trimming left V 4 bases short and J 0 bases short, with 12 bases between. CDR1 and CDR2 from the germline V gene are SQVTM and ANQGSEA. There are 15 residues in the CDR3. The CDR3 DNA follows: TGCAGCGTTGCTCTCAGACAAGCGAACACCGGGGAGCTGTTTTTT. It yields the protein CSVALRQANTGELFF.

The chain carries TRBV2 and TRBJ2-2, with a possible D match to TRBD1 (5 bases). Germline CDR1 is SNHLY and CDR2 is FYNNEI. This CDR3 comprises 15 residues. V lost 4 bases, J lost 1 base, and 10 bases lay in between. The CDR3 loop is CASSGDSGNTGELFF. CDR3 sequence (DNA): TGTGCCAGCAGTGGCGACAGTGGGAACACCGGGGAGCTGTTTTTT. The full variable domain, completed using reference TRBV2 and TRBJ2-2, is EPEVTQTPSHQVTQMGQEVILRCVPISNHLYFYWYRQILGQKVEFLVSFYNNEISEKSEIFDDQFSVERPDGSNFTLKIRSTKLEDSAMYFCASSGDSGNTGELFFGEGSRLTVL.

The chain is built from TRBV7-3 and TRBJ2-1; D could derive from TRBD1 or TRBD2 (5 bases each). This CDR3 has 16 amino acids. Germline V gene sequence: CDR1 SGHTA, CDR2 FQGTGA. V was trimmed by 6 bases and J by 0 bases, leaving 15 bases between them. This CDR3 reads CASSQGTGSSYNEQFF. Written as DNA, the CDR3 is TGTGCCAGCAGTCAAGGGACGGGGAGCTCCTACAATGAGCAGTTCTTC.

This clonotype has more than one count but fewer than ten. The V and J genes are TRBV20-1 and TRBJ1-6; D is perhaps TRBD1 (5 bases). The CDR3 consists of 16 residues. The germline V gene encodes CDR1 DFQATT and CDR2 SNEGSKA (reference sequence). V was cut by 0 bases and J by 7 bases, with 16 bases left in between. CDR3 residues: CSARDLRSGQNSPLHF. In DNA form, the CDR3 reads TGCAGTGCTAGAGATCTTAGATCAGGACAAAATTCACCCCTCCACTTT.